Listed below are T cell receptor beta chains from one sample, sequenced in a study of T cells expressing NK-cell markers. TCRdb reprocessed the 5' RACE reads and reports one entry per CDR3 protein, with no DNA. The table lists hundreds of thousands of distinct CDR3 sequences. Material: blood T cells: a sorted CD56 or NKG2C T cell subset, CD4+ or CD8+ T cells, or bulk PBMC T cells (not recorded which). The source is a woman aged 18 to 75 in good health. CDR3s include the opening cysteine and the closing phenylalanine or tryptophan.

J	V	CDR3
TRBJ2-3	TRBV6-5	CASSYSGGTVVDTQYF
TRBJ2-1	TRBV7-9	CASSLDFNNEQFF
TRBJ2-5	TRBV27	CASSTGLAGVETQYF
TRBJ1-1	TRBV7-2	CASSLGIGNTEAFF
TRBJ2-5	TRBV20-1	CSARGLGETQYF
TRBJ1-2	TRBV27	CASSSTGGDYYGYTF
TRBJ2-7	TRBV28	CASSWVGRERYEQYF
TRBJ2-2	TRBV7-3	CASSWDRYTGELFF
TRBJ2-4	TRBV27	CASSFSDRGGENIQYF
TRBJ1-2	TRBV19	CASTPGQGMINYGYTF
TRBJ2-7	TRBV5-6	CASSPPGAAPSYEQYF
TRBJ2-7	TRBV12-3/TRBV12-4	CASKWTGDPYEQYF
TRBJ1-6	TRBV11-2	CASSLDWRDGNSPLHF
TRBJ2-7	TRBV14	CASSQDGNKGSYEQYF
TRBJ2-1	TRBV5-1	CASRPRTEPGEQFF
TRBJ2-1	TRBV20-1	CSAIPGGSSYNEQFF
TRBJ2-5	TRBV20-1	CSARGEITGERRTQYF
TRBJ2-5	TRBV4-2	CASSQDPGQETQYF
TRBJ2-3	TRBV15	CATSALAGGQTDTQYF
TRBJ1-2	TRBV11-1	CASSKTEDYGYTF
TRBJ2-2	TRBV19	CASSIGTPNTGELFF
TRBJ2-1	TRBV12-3/TRBV12-4	CASSAPGGREFF
TRBJ2-3	TRBV7-9	CASSLEGGTDTQYF
TRBJ2-7	TRBV7-3	CASSLTLATEQYF
TRBJ2-3	TRBV27	CASSLLAGRGTDTQYF
TRBJ2-3	TRBV15	CATRPDQRTDTQYF
TRBJ2-7	TRBV6-5	CASSYSPGGGDEQYF
TRBJ1-4	TRBV7-8	CASSLARTGDYEKLFF
TRBJ2-6	TRBV18	CASSPTESSGANVLTF